This T cell receptor (beta chain) was captured in a study of response to subunit inactivated influenza vaccine. Regarding the study as a whole: T cells newly recruited by each seasonal influenza vaccination are few, the authors suggested.

TCRdb called the RT-PCR reads again in MiXCR, with one record for every CDR3 protein. The sample lists about 620,000 distinct CDR3 sequences, approximately 10% occurring once. As for this clonotype: Its antigen is unknown.

V dropped 0 bases and J dropped 14 bases, with 15 bases sitting between them. This CDR3 comprises 13 residues. Germline V gives CDR1 SGHRS, CDR2 YFSETQ. This same sample was also taken into another study, of T cells expressing NK-cell markers. This second study says: Generation of TCR beta cDNA was performed by 5'RACE template switching incorporating UMIs. It was sorted CD3+CD56-NKG2C+, CD3+CD56+NKG2C- and CD3+CD56+NKG2C+ T cells that provided the TCR beta repertoires. Where several donors were concerned, these clonotypes also led the CD3+CD56-NKG2C+ fraction.

The rearrangement links TRBV5-1 to TRBJ2-1; D remains ambiguous. The sequence derives from a man aged 50-60 years who received an inactivated influenza vaccine. The sample consisted of PBMCs from blood, taken on the day of vaccination. CDR3: CASSLDGGAEEFF. CDR3 DNA: TGCGCCAGCAGCTTGGATGGCGGCGCAGAGGAGTTCTTC.